This is a list of T cell receptor beta chains from one sample in a study of regulatory T cells in long-lasting Graves disease. TCRdb fed the multiplex PCR reads into MiXCR, producing one record per CDR3 protein. The data contain some 220,000 distinct CDR3 sequences, roughly 18% of them seen just once; the ten biggest clones take up roughly 12%. Separately, the same data were catalogued under a study of T cells in Graves' hyperthyroidism and ophthalmopathy.

The sequencing here drew on peripheral blood mononuclear cells (PBMCs), taken at new diagnosis, from a patient treated with antithyroid drugs. These receptors all stem from a woman aged 25 to 39 with Graves disease. CDR3s include the opening cysteine and the closing phenylalanine or tryptophan. D genes are given only for firm matches. Part of the rows lack a size; the others show once, few, many or a class for expanded clones.

TRBV28,many,TRBJ2-7,15,.,TGTGCCAGCAGTTTCTACAGCGGTACAATCTACGAGCAGTACTTC,CASSFYSGTIYEQYF
TRBV5-1,few,TRBJ2-7,17,.,TGCGCCAGCAGGCGCGCGTACGGCAGGACCGAGAACTACGAGCAGTACTTC,CASRRAYGRTENYEQYF
TRBV18,many,TRBJ1-2,15,.,TGTGCCAGCTCACCACCGTCGGCAGGGTTGCATGGCTACACCTTC,CASSPPSAGLHGYTF
TRBV2,many,TRBJ2-7,16,TRBD2,TGTGCCAGCAGTGTCGGCGGGAGGATCGCGCCTAGCGAGCAGTACTTC,CASSVGGRIAPSEQYF
TRBV4-1,.,TRBJ1-3,18,.,TGCGCCAGCAGCCAAGATAAGCTCCGGACAGTCTCTGGAAACACCATATATTTT,CASSQDKLRTVSGNTIYF
TRBV11-2,many,TRBJ2-5,13,.,TGTGCCAGTGGCAGGCGCTACCAAGAGACCCAGTACTTC,CASGRRYQETQYF
TRBV19,.,TRBJ1-5,16,.,TGTGCCAGTAGATGGGACGGGCAGGGAGGCAATCAGCCCCAGCATTTT,CASRWDGQGGNQPQHF
TRBV5-6,many,TRBJ1-2,12,TRBD1,TGTGCCAGCTCATGGGGACAGGCCCCGCACACCTTC,CASSWGQAPHTF
TRBV11-2,many,TRBJ1-5,14,.,TGTGCCAGCAGTCGGGATAATAGCAATCAGCCCCAGCATTTT,CASSRDNSNQPQHF
TRBV11-2,many,TRBJ1-1,15,TRBD1,TGTGCCAGCAGCCTGACGGGACAGATGAACACTGAAGCTTTCTTT,CASSLTGQMNTEAFF
TRBV5-1,many,TRBJ2-7,15,TRBD1,TGCGCCAGCAGCTGGACAGGGGCGTCGGGCTACGAGCAGTACTTC,CASSWTGASGYEQYF
TRBV28,many,TRBJ1-1,14,.,TGTGCCAGCAGACTCCCCCGCATGAACACTGAAGCTTTCTTT,CASRLPRMNTEAFF
TRBV27,many,TRBJ2-4,16,.,TGTGCCAGCAGTATGGGTCGAAGGGCTGGCAAAAACATTCAGTACTTC,CASSMGRRAGKNIQYF
TRBV11-2,.,TRBJ2-5,12,.,TGTGCCAGCAGAGGGATGGGAGAGACCCAGTACTTC,CASRGMGETQYF
TRBV2,many,TRBJ2-7,12,.,TGTGCCAGCAGAGGGTACTCCTACGAGCAGTACTTC,CASRGYSYEQYF
TRBV30,many,TRBJ1-3,11,.,TGTGCCTGGAAACTTAAGGACACCATATATTTT,CAWKLKDTIYF
TRBV6-1,.,TRBJ2-1,12,.,TGTGCCAGCAGGCCCTACAACAATGAGCAGTTCTTC,CASRPYNNEQFF
TRBV30,many,TRBJ2-7,14,TRBD2,TGTGCCTGGAGTTCGACTAGCGGTTTCTACGAGCAGTACTTC,CAWSSTSGFYEQYF
TRBV29-1,many,TRBJ1-2,13,.,TGCAGCGTTGACCTGTCTATCAACTATGGCTACACCTTC,CSVDLSINYGYTF
TRBV30,many,TRBJ2-2,13,.,TGTGCCTGGTTGCAGGGGAGCACCGGGGAGCTGTTTTTT,CAWLQGSTGELFF
TRBV19,many,TRBJ1-5,16,.,TGTGCCAGTACCCCTATGACAGGAACTAGCAATCAGCCCCAGCATTTT,CASTPMTGTSNQPQHF